The 20 T cell receptor beta chains listed next were all sequenced from one sample in a study of blood T cell repertoires in COVID-19 (dated by TCRdb to the early 2020s). Libraries were constructed by the immunoSEQ multiplex PCR assay. TCRdb limited this immuneACCESS table to in-frame rearrangements with V and J called. A share of clones is missing; checked studies link under half to unresolved V genes, and the rest is unexplained. Present in this sample are around 90,000 clones, just over 85% of which were seen just once. Just over 2% of the sample lies in the top ten. The sequencing sample was made of peripheral blood. The receptors originated from a man in his fifties with COVID-19, enrolled during active disease.

V is TRBV6-5 and J is TRBJ1-1, with D possibly being TRBD1 (6 bases). Germline CDR1 and CDR2: MNHEY and SVGAGI. Trimming shortened V by 0 bases and J by 1 base, and 9 bases separated the two germline ends. The CDR3 totals 15 residues. The chain's CDR3 is CASSYSAGANTEAFF. The CDR3 DNA follows: TGTGCCAGCAGTTACTCTGCGGGGGCGAACACTGAAGCTTTCTTT.

The J gene is TRBJ2-3, the V gene TRBV11-2; 9 nucleotides agree with TRBD2. V trimming: 3 bases; J trimming: 4 bases; junction bases outside the gene matches: 8. Germline lookup yields CDR1 SGHAT and CDR2 FQNNGV. CDR3 length: 16 amino acids. For the CDR3, the DNA is TGTGCCAGCAGCTTTCTCGAGGTAGCGGGGGCAGATACGCAGTATTTT. Its translation is CASSFLEVAGADTQYF. The entire variable domain, with the rest obtained from reference TRBV11-2 and TRBJ2-3, is as follows: EAGVAQSPRYKIIEKRQSVAFWCNPISGHATLYWYQQILGQGPKLLIQFQNNGVVDDSQLPKDRFSAERLKGVDSTLKIQPAKLEDSAVYLCASSFLEVAGADTQYFGPGTRLTVL.

Concerning this clone itself: The germline gene is not matched at one end of the junction; a read error may be the cause. The chain recombines TRBV7-2 with TRBJ1-2; TRBD1 aligns across 8 bases. The CDR3 consists of 17 residues. Germline loops: CDR1 SGHTA, CDR2 FQGNSA. CDR3 in DNA: TGTGCCAGCAGCCTAGCGAGCCGAAGCCAGGGGGCAGGCGGCTACACCTTC. Protein: CASSLASRSQGAGGYTF.

V is TRBV5-1 and J is TRBJ1-4, with D unclear. Germline V CDR1 and CDR2: SGHRS, YFSETQ. The CDR3 length is 14 residues. V was pared by 0 bases and J by 5 bases, with 8 bases between. The CDR3 loop is CASSLGHRNEKLFF. The CDR3 DNA is TGCGCCAGCAGCTTGGGACACAGAAATGAAAAACTGTTTTTT.

The V gene is TRBV11-2, the J gene TRBJ2-7, with a possible D match to TRBD2 (5 bases). The CDR3 is made up of 12 amino acids. The ends were cut back, 3 bases at V and 6 bases at J, with 9 bases in the middle. Germline CDR1 and CDR2: SGHAT and FQNNGV. The CDR3 DNA reads as TGTGCCAGCAGCTTTACGGGGAGCGAGCAGTACTTC. Translated: CASSFTGSEQYF.

J is TRBJ1-6 and V is TRBV19; possibly TRBD1 for D (6 bases). V lost 3 bases to trimming and J lost 4 bases, with 10 bases between them. Germline V gene sequence: CDR1 LNHDA, CDR2 SQIVND (reference sequence). The CDR3 sequence is 15 residues long. CDR3: CASSIAGQYNSPLHF. The CDR3 DNA follows: TGTGCCAGTAGTATTGCCGGACAGTATAATTCACCCCTCCACTTT.

The chain uses TRBV9 and TRBJ1-6; 7 bases match TRBD1. This CDR3 has 16 residues. Per the germline V gene, CDR1 is SGDLS and CDR2 is YYNGEE. V trimming: 3 bases; J trimming: 6 bases; junction bases outside the gene matches: 9. The CDR3 loop reads CASSGRQGFGNSPLHF. CDR3 coding DNA: TGTGCCAGCAGCGGACGACAGGGTTTTGGTAATTCACCCCTCCACTTT.

V and J are TRBV6-5 and TRBJ2-7; D gene uncertain. V dropped 2 bases and J dropped 0 bases, with 5 bases sitting between them. Germline V gene lookup returns CDR1 MNHEY and CDR2 SVGAGI. The CDR3 loop spans 13 amino acids. The CDR3: CASSYRSSYEQYF. In nucleotides, the CDR3 is TGTGCCAGCAGTTACAGGAGCTCCTACGAGCAGTACTTC.

The chain joins TRBV18 to TRBJ1-1, with D perhaps TRBD1 (5 bases). The V gene's germline CDR1 is KGHSH and CDR2 LQKENI. V was clipped by 4 bases and J by 5 bases, with 11 bases between them. The CDR3 extends over 13 amino acids. CDR3 region: CASSLQGRTEAFF. CDR3 DNA sequence: TGTGCCAGCTCACTTCAGGGTAGGACTGAAGCTTTCTTT.

The J gene is TRBJ1-2, the V gene TRBV3-1 (or the pseudogene TRBV3-2); 9 bases map to TRBD1. The length of the CDR3 is 15 residues. V lost 1 base and J lost 4; bases outside the gene matches: 4. The germline CDR1 and CDR2 sequences are LGHDT and YNNKEL (reference sequence). The CDR3 coding sequence is TGTGCCAGCAGCCAAGTGGGACAGGGAATCTATGGCTACACCTTC. This translates into CASSQVGQGIYGYTF.

This chain links TRBV9 with TRBJ2-3, with 7 positions matching TRBD1. The length of the CDR3 is 15 residues. Trimming cost V 4 bases and J 0 bases; bases outside gene matches: 5. CDR1 is SGDLS and CDR2 is YYNGEE in the germline V gene. The CDR3: CASSKKQGSTDTQYF. CDR3 DNA sequence: TGTGCCAGCAGCAAGAAACAGGGGAGCACAGATACGCAGTATTTT.

The chain carries TRBV5-5 and TRBJ1-2; 8 bases align to TRBD1. The CDR3 has 15 amino acids. V lost 6 bases, J lost 2 bases, and 9 bases stayed unmatched. Per the germline V gene, CDR1 is SGHKS and CDR2 is YYEKEE (reference sequence). CDR3 protein: CASTGQGSHNYGYTF. Here the CDR3 DNA reads TGTGCCAGCACCGGACAGGGTTCCCACAACTATGGCTACACCTTC. The full variable domain, its missing parts supplied by reference TRBV5-5 and TRBJ1-2, is DAGVTQSPTHLIKTRGQQVTLRCSPISGHKSVSWYQQVLGQGPQFIFQYYEKEERGRGNFPDRFSARQFPNYSSELNVNALLLGDSALYLCASTGQGSHNYGYTFGSGTRLTVV.

The chain joins TRBV9 to TRBJ2-3; 9 bases map to TRBD2. Looked up from germline, CDR1 is SGDLS and CDR2 is YYNGEE. V trimming: 0 bases; J trimming: 6 bases; junction bases outside the gene matches: 11. The CDR3 totals 17 residues. CDR3 sequence reads: CASSVEAGGTPSDTQYF. Written as DNA, the CDR3 is TGTGCCAGCAGCGTAGAAGCGGGGGGCACTCCTTCGGATACGCAGTATTTT.

V usage is TRBV12-3 or TRBV12-4 and J usage is TRBJ2-5; tentatively, D is TRBD2 (7 bases). The CDR3 totals 13 residues. V lost 7 bases and J lost 2, with 11 bases in between. CDR3 amino acids: CASKRDTQETQYF. DNA for the CDR3: TGTGCCAGCAAGCGGGACACACAAGAGACCCAGTACTTC.

This clone was seen more than once but under ten times. The rearrangement links TRBV7-2 to TRBJ1-2; D is possibly TRBD1 (6 bases). The CDR3 totals 12 residues. The germline V gene encodes CDR1 SGHTA and CDR2 FQGNSA. The V gene lost 7 bases and the J gene lost 7 bases, with 13 bases spanning the gap. Here the CDR3 reads CASNNQGSGYTF. The CDR3 nucleotides are TGTGCCAGCAACAACCAGGGGTCTGGCTACACCTTC.

V is TRBV29-1 and J is TRBJ1-2; 11 bases are shared with TRBD1. CDR3 size: 15 residues. Germline V gene data show CDR1 as SQVTM and CDR2 as ANQGSEA. The V segment lost 8 bases and the J segment 7 bases; nucleotides outside the gene matches: 15. In DNA, the CDR3 is TGCAGCACGCATAGGACAGGACAGGGGGCGGGTGGCTACACCTTC. It yields the protein CSTHRTGQGAGGYTF.

The chain couples TRBV5-1 to TRBJ2-5; 7 bases line up with TRBD2. V lost 4 bases to trimming and J lost 2 bases; unmatched junction nucleotides: 5. Germline CDR1 reads SGHRS; CDR2 reads YFSETQ. The CDR3 is made up of 14 amino acids. Here the CDR3 DNA reads TGCGCCAGCAGCGTGGGGACTATACAAGAGACCCAGTACTTC. The encoded protein is CASSVGTIQETQYF.

The chain is built from TRBV5-1 and TRBJ1-1, with D unresolved. The CDR3 has 13 amino acids. Germline V lookup: CDR1 SGHRS, CDR2 YFSETQ. V lost 0 bases and J 1 base, leaving 4 bases between the germline ends. The CDR3 region is CASSLEANTEAFF. Written as DNA, the CDR3 is TGCGCCAGCAGCTTGGAAGCGAACACTGAAGCTTTCTTT.

V gene TRBV18 combines with J gene TRBJ2-1, with D maybe TRBD1 (6 bases). Trimming stripped 2 bases from V and 8 bases from J, with 16 bases between. The CDR3 loop spans 15 amino acids. Germline V lookup: CDR1 KGHSH, CDR2 LQKENI. The CDR3 region is CASSPGRGPSDEQFF. The CDR3 bases are TGTGCCAGCTCACCAGGCAGGGGCCCTTCGGATGAGCAGTTCTTC.

The V and J genes are TRBV19 and TRBJ2-3, with TRBD2 as a possible D gene (6 bases). The CDR3 is 14 residues long. Germline-derived CDR1 and CDR2 are LNHDA and SQIVND (reference sequence). V was trimmed by 4 bases and J by 5 bases, leaving 13 bases between them. The CDR3 protein is CASSNPGEKDTQYF. The CDR3 DNA follows: TGTGCCAGTAGTAATCCGGGGGAGAAAGATACGCAGTATTTT. Supplemented by reference TRBV19 and TRBJ2-3, the full variable domain reads DGGITQSPKYLFRKEGQNVTLSCEQNLNHDAMYWYRQDPGQGLRLIYYSQIVNDFQKGDIAEGYSVSREKKESFPLTVTSAQKNPTAFYLCASSNPGEKDTQYFGPGTRLTVL.